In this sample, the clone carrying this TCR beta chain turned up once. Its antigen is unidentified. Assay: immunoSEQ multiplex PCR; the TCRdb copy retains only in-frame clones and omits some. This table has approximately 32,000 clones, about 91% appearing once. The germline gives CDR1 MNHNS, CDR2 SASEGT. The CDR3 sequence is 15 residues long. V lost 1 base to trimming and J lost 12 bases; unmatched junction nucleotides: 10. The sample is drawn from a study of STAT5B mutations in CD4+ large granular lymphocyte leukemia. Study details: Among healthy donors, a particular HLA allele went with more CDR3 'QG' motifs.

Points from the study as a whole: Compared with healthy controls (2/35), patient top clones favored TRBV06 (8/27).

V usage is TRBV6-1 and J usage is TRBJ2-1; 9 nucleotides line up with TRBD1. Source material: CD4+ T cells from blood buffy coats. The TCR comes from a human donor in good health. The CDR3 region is CASSEEGGGTGMQFF. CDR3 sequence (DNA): TGTGCCAGCAGTGAAGAGGGAGGGGGGACAGGGATGCAGTTCTTC.